The 9 T cell receptor beta chains reported below all come from one sample, sequenced in a study of OX40 agonist ivuxolimab in advanced cancers. Using immunoSEQ multiplex PCR, the repertoire was profiled, and TCRdb retains in-frame clones only, with some absent. The repertoire holds 45,000 to 65,000 clones, with about 81% as singletons. This material consisted of CD4+ or CD8+ T cells sorted from blood, taken in a trial of the OX40 agonist ivuxolimab. Receptors were obtained from an adult with an advanced solid tumor such as melanoma, head and neck, liver or kidney cancer.

This clone was counted once. This rearrangement joins TRBV15 to TRBJ2-2; D perhaps matches TRBD1 (6 bases). CDR3 length: 14 amino acids. Trimming shortened V by 0 bases and J by 6 bases, and 8 bases separated the two germline ends. Germline V gene data show CDR1 as LNHNV and CDR2 as YYDKDF (reference sequence). The chain's CDR3 is CATSRDRGPGELFF. The DNA for the CDR3 is TGTGCCACCAGCAGAGACAGGGGACCCGGGGAGCTGTTTTTT.

The chain has TRBV6-1 and TRBJ2-6, with unresolved D. This CDR3 comprises 15 residues. V lost 2 bases, J lost 0 bases, and 5 bases lay in between. The germline CDR1 and CDR2 sequences are MNHNS and SASEGT. The CDR3 DNA reads TGTGCCAGCAGTGAAATAAGCTCTGGGGCCAACGTCCTGACTTTC. This translates into CASSEISSGANVLTF.

This rearrangement joins TRBV28 to TRBJ2-7, with TRBD1 identical over 8 bases. Trimming at V came to 9 bases and at J to 2 bases, leaving 3 bases not matched to a gene. The V gene's germline CDR1 is MDHEN and CDR2 SYDVKM. The CDR3 covers 12 residues. This CDR3 reads CASGQGPYEQYF. DNA of the CDR3: TGTGCCAGTGGACAGGGCCCCTACGAGCAGTACTTC.

In this sample, this clone turned up a few times. The V call is TRBV28, the J call TRBJ2-7, with 8 bases that match TRBD1. Germline loops: CDR1 MDHEN, CDR2 SYDVKM. The CDR3 runs to 14 residues. The junction had 12 bases not matched to a gene; V was cut back by 7 bases and J by 7 bases. CDR3 loop: CASITGTGLREQYF. In DNA, the CDR3 is TGTGCCAGCATCACCGGGACAGGTCTTAGGGAGCAGTACTTC.

The rearrangement uses TRBV12-5 and TRBJ1-3; the D is unclear. Germline V gene lookup returns CDR1 LGHNT and CDR2 FRNRAP. CDR3 size: 15 residues. The V gene lost 0 bases and the J gene lost 2 bases, with 8 bases spanning the gap. This chain's CDR3 is CASGLVGGTGNTIYF. As DNA, the CDR3 is TGTGCTAGTGGTTTGGTAGGAGGGACTGGAAACACCATATATTTT.

This chain uses TRBV4-1 with TRBJ2-2, with 12 bases that match TRBD1. Germline CDR1 MGHRA, CDR2 YSYEKL. V dropped 0 bases and J dropped 10; count of bases not matched to a gene: 6. This CDR3 is 16 amino acids long. CDR3 protein: CASSQEGGQGAKELFF. CDR3 DNA sequence: TGCGCCAGCAGCCAAGAGGGGGGACAGGGGGCGAAGGAGCTGTTTTTT.

The chain combines TRBV11-3 with TRBJ1-2; tentative D call: TRBD1 (5 bases). The V and J ends lost 8 bases and 4 bases respectively, with 17 bases between them. The CDR3 has 14 residues. Per germline, CDR1 SGHNT and CDR2 YENEEA. CDR3 in amino acids: CASRALRGAYGYTF. DNA for the CDR3: TGTGCCAGCCGTGCCCTAAGGGGTGCCTATGGCTACACCTTC. Supplemented by reference TRBV11-3 and TRBJ1-2, the full variable domain reads EAGVVQSPRYKIIEKKQPVAFWCNPISGHNTLYWYLQNLGQGPELLIRYENEEAVDDSQLPKDRFSAERLKGVDSTLKIQPAELGDSAVYLCASRALRGAYGYTFGSGTRLTVV.

This chain joins TRBV5-4 and TRBJ2-7; no clear D gene. Deletions cut 3 bases from V and 0 bases from J, with 4 bases between. This CDR3 comprises 12 residues. The germline V gene has CDR1 SGHNT and CDR2 YYREEE (reference sequence). Here the CDR3 reads CASSSSSYEQYF. The CDR3 DNA reads TGTGCCAGCAGCTCTAGCTCCTACGAGCAGTACTTC.

The genes are TRBV6-4 and TRBJ1-2; 7 nucleotides line up with TRBD1. V was clipped by 0 bases and J by 6 bases; unmatched bases: 4. Germline loops: CDR1 MRHNA, CDR2 SNTAGT. This CDR3 contains 14 residues. The CDR3 region is CASSDSFRGDGYTF. CDR3 in DNA: TGTGCCAGCAGTGACTCGTTCAGGGGGGATGGCTACACCTTC.